This is a list of T cell receptor beta chains from one sample in a study of T cell responses to AZD1222 COVID-19 vaccine. Profiling relied on immunoSEQ multiplex PCR, and the TCRdb table lists in-frame clones only, not all of them. The data hold over 130,000 clones, with around 92% observed a single time. The sequences come from peripheral blood, collected 28 days after the second AZD1222 dose. The receptors come from an adult who received the AZD1222 COVID-19 vaccine. CDR3s include the opening cysteine and the closing phenylalanine or tryptophan. Fields, in order: CDR3 protein, V gene, CDR3 length.

cdr3_aa: CASTSGFQTGYTF
v_call: TRBV28
cdr3_length: 13

cdr3_aa: CASSSDSSFSYEQYF
v_call: TRBV7-2
cdr3_length: 15

cdr3_aa: CASSVGPGDGYTF
v_call: TRBV9
cdr3_length: 13

cdr3_aa: CASRRVDQPQHF
v_call: TRBV12-3/TRBV12-4
cdr3_length: 12

cdr3_aa: CATSRGAGRGASYQPQHF
v_call: TRBV19
cdr3_length: 18

cdr3_aa: CASSFGGGERETQYF
v_call: TRBV5-5
cdr3_length: 15

cdr3_aa: CASSNNVGYEQYF
v_call: TRBV7-3
cdr3_length: 13

cdr3_aa: CASSYFLAGGNEQFF
v_call: TRBV6-2/TRBV6-3
cdr3_length: 15

cdr3_aa: CASTVGTEDTGELFF
v_call: TRBV9
cdr3_length: 15

cdr3_aa: CASSLEGRRSVVSGNTIYF
v_call: TRBV7-6
cdr3_length: 19

cdr3_aa: CAISEFPNTDTQYF
v_call: TRBV10-3
cdr3_length: 14

cdr3_aa: CASSLGESEQFF
v_call: TRBV5-1
cdr3_length: 12

cdr3_aa: CASSLYTGTANTEAFF
v_call: TRBV4-1
cdr3_length: 16

cdr3_aa: CASSPSLAGPNYNEQFF
v_call: TRBV16
cdr3_length: 17

cdr3_aa: CASRSSGANVLTF
v_call: TRBV9
cdr3_length: 13

cdr3_aa: CASTGSGNQPQHF
v_call: TRBV28
cdr3_length: 13

cdr3_aa: CASSLEGGLYNSPLHF
v_call: TRBV5-4
cdr3_length: 16

cdr3_aa: CASSEMQGVEETQYF
v_call: TRBV6-1
cdr3_length: 15

cdr3_aa: CASSLSIGRADSEAFF
v_call: TRBV5-6
cdr3_length: 16

cdr3_aa: CSVPSASTGYTF
v_call: TRBV29-1
cdr3_length: 12

cdr3_aa: CASSEYRGDYGYTF
v_call: TRBV25-1
cdr3_length: 14

cdr3_aa: CASSLAGAGGPTQETQYF
v_call: TRBV7-3
cdr3_length: 18

cdr3_aa: CSVASLLYGYTF
v_call: TRBV29-1
cdr3_length: 12

cdr3_aa: CASRRDGNTDTQYF
v_call: TRBV2
cdr3_length: 14

cdr3_aa: CASSLWGAAGGSTDTQYF
v_call: TRBV27
cdr3_length: 18

cdr3_aa: CASSPSSSGNTIYF
v_call: TRBV7-2
cdr3_length: 14

cdr3_aa: CASRPGSNQPQHF
v_call: TRBV6-5
cdr3_length: 13

cdr3_aa: CATGGGRGRSYNEQFF
v_call: TRBV24-1
cdr3_length: 16

cdr3_aa: CATSRGRDYEQYF
v_call: TRBV19
cdr3_length: 13

cdr3_aa: CASAATYNEQFF
v_call: TRBV12-5
cdr3_length: 12

cdr3_aa: CASSIGLAGVETQYF
v_call: TRBV5-1
cdr3_length: 15

cdr3_aa: CASSIQHLNQPQHF
v_call: TRBV19
cdr3_length: 14

cdr3_aa: CSVSPGTSGNQETQYF
v_call: TRBV29-1
cdr3_length: 16

cdr3_aa: CASSRRAEKGYTF
v_call: TRBV7-8
cdr3_length: 13

cdr3_aa: CASSSGTGKYYEQYF
v_call: TRBV5-1
cdr3_length: 15

cdr3_aa: CASSINAGFSYEQYF
v_call: TRBV19
cdr3_length: 15

cdr3_aa: CASSFAGQDYGYTF
v_call: TRBV5-1
cdr3_length: 14

cdr3_aa: CASSLEGADTQYF
v_call: TRBV7-9
cdr3_length: 13

cdr3_aa: CASSYRGSNEKLFF
v_call: TRBV19
cdr3_length: 14

cdr3_aa: CASSYSSRGLDSVF
v_call: TRBV6-5
cdr3_length: 14

cdr3_aa: CASSPGQGWGEQFF
v_call: TRBV19
cdr3_length: 14